The source of this T cell receptor (beta chain) is a study of blood T cells in healthy people across ages (dated by TCRdb to the mid-2010s). At the level of the whole study: Template switching captured roughly one uniquely barcoded TCR beta cDNA molecule per two T cells in model experiments. The donors were divided into four age groups: young (average approximately 17 years), middle-aged (approximately 39), aged (approximately 64) and long-lived (nearly 85). For two donors (one aged 18 to 30 and one aged 80 or older), the study analyzed two additional independent replicas of 1 million unique cDNA reads from the same blood draw. The study measured age-related changes in TCR beta repertoire diversity using deep sequencing normalized with unique cDNA molecular identifiers. What the work shows at the level of the full study, not this receptor alone: Compared with the aged group, the long-lived group had more naive CD4+ T cells, fewer expanded clones and increased TCR diversity, a pattern suggesting age selection. Because the CMV infection status of the donors was unknown, age-related changes in expanded clonotypes may potentially have been confounded. Total diversity estimates from one million sequenced T cells were considered lower bounds and underestimates. Because profiling used bulk unsorted PBMCs, naive and antigen-experienced compartments could not be compared conclusively. A strong correlation was found between observed TCR beta diversity and the percentage of naive T cells measured by flow cytometry. As age increased, observed TCR beta diversity per million T cells dropped in a roughly linear way, and a significant reduction was already evident by age around 41.

Systemically healthy Caucasian individuals from Russia, about 38 in total and aged 6 to 90 years, were included as donors. Each donor gave 8 to 10 milliliters of peripheral blood, drawn into EDTA-treated Vacutainer tubes. PBMCs were isolated by Ficoll-Paque density-gradient centrifugation, with at least 7 million obtained per sample. Total RNA was extracted from PBMCs with Trizol reagent, with at least 6 micrograms obtained per sample. For every donor, flow cytometry on a PBMC aliquot measured the percentage of naive CD45RAhigh/CD27high T cells. Of note for this clonotype: Its antigen is still unknown. Base quality data are lacking; no much larger clone is found one base away.

V and J are truncated by 3 bases and 5 bases respectively, leaving an intervening sequence of 10 bases. There are 14 amino acids in the CDR3, from cysteine to phenylalanine inclusive. Of the read, only the CDR3 DNA is kept; its 42 bases are in frame from base 1. CDR1 and CDR2 were assigned from the germline V gene as SGHVS and FQNEAQ. The library was made by 5' RACE. The instrument given in TCRdb is Illumina HiSeq 2500. A second roughly 7 to 12 cycle PCR used a sample-barcoded 5' primer and a J-beta primer mix. A template-switch 5' adaptor carrying 12 random nucleotides introduced a unique molecular identifier onto each TCR beta cDNA molecule. Each sample yielded at least 2.5 million CDR3-containing paired-end reads. The Mint cDNA synthesis kit, primed by a TRBC-specific oligonucleotide, was used to synthesize first-strand cDNA from all RNA. After uracil-DNA glycosylase treatment, a first 18-cycle PCR used universal primers M1SS and BC2_uni_R on all cDNA. The published analysis was carried out like this. Normalization of each sample was performed by random selection of 1 million high-quality reads, each carrying a distinct molecular identifier. Reads with shared molecular identifiers were discarded instead of being binned into consensus sequences. MiTCR, with a Q25 quality threshold and the strictest error-elimination algorithm, was used for CDR3 identification, clonotype clustering and error correction. Lower-bound total TCR beta diversity was estimated with a nonparametric unseen species model using Euler transformation. TCRdb reprocessed the public reads (quality trimming at Q25 with fastp, clone calling with MiXCR) and kept in-frame beta chains. Entries that share a CDR3 protein sequence are merged under the most common genes and DNA. TCRdb assigned the V and J calls; the authors' analysis was not used. This sample lists 600,000 to 850,000 distinct CDR3 sequences; 25% were detected once. The ten largest make up 9% to 9.5% of the sample.

These data were likewise used in another study, on T cells of mothers and their children. The second source states: Nine systemically healthy Caucasian individuals served as donors, namely three mothers together with their six children. cDNA synthesis used all of the extracted RNA, with around 1.5 ug of RNA in each 15 ul reaction. In the second PCR, the M1S primer added sample barcodes and 2-4 random nucleotides. More than 8.5 million TCR beta CDR3 reads were obtained from each mother, and some 3.3 million reads were obtained from each child. In both related and unrelated pairs, thymic selection shapes the output of TCR recombination in a similar way, with inherited differences having only a minor effect. Normalized repertoire overlap was always found to be slightly, but never significantly, higher in related mother-child pairs than in unrelated mother-child pairs. With a sensitivity of about 100 clones per million clonotypes, no persistent microchimeric T cell clones were detected. To look for features that set related mother-child pairs apart from unrelated individuals, the researchers ran deep NGS to compare the TCR beta repertoires of mothers and children. The mean age was 40 +/- 4 years for the mothers and roughly 10 +/- 4 years for the children. After adapter ligation with NEBNext reagents, the libraries were sequenced on Illumina HiSeq 2000 with 100+100 nt paired-end reads. To prevent cross-contamination, the mother and child libraries were prepared one month apart and sequenced in separate runs. Each donor had between roughly 500,000 and 2,100,000 distinct TCR beta clonotypes identified. Naive TCR beta clonotypes were estimated from low-frequency clonotypes matched to each donor's FACS-determined naive share, without sorting.

This chain is built from TRBV7-8 and TRBJ2-2; too little of a D gene remains to name it. The sequence derives from a boy younger than 18 in good health. The sample comprised blood. The nucleotide sequence reads as follows: TGTGCCAGCAGCTTGGCAGATTGGACCGGGGAGCTGTTTTTT. Translation gives CASSLADWTGELFF.